The subject of this entry is one T cell receptor (beta chain). The data were taken from a study of blood T cell repertoires in COVID-19. Background on the study: COVID-19 samples collected from the United States, Italy and Spain covered acute and convalescent phases.

Those enrolled, adults aged roughly 18 to 90 years, came from around 25 US areas. Participant reports of clinical history set cohort assignment. Cohort 3 recovery required two negative PCRs, clearance, or symptom resolution. Assay: immunoSEQ multiplex PCR; the TCRdb copy retains only in-frame clones and omits some. Among 370,000 or so clones, about 87% were seen once, and the ten largest hold under 1.5%. This TCR came from a man aged 30 to 45 who had recovered from COVID-19. Sequencing was done on a sample of PBMCs or T cells enriched from blood (not recorded which).

This CDR3 reads CASSPAGSPSYNEQFF. The CDR3 nucleotides are TGCGCCAGCAGCCCGGCGGGGTCTCCTTCCTACAATGAGCAGTTCTTC. This sequence joins TRBV5-1 and TRBJ2-1; a weak D match, TRBD2 (6 bases). The V gene's germline CDR1 is SGHRS and CDR2 YFSETQ. CDR3 length: 16 amino acids. Deletions cut 4 bases from V and 1 base from J, with 15 bases between.